This T cell receptor beta chain came from a study of metastatic and nonmetastatic thyroid tumors. Prior to thyroid surgery, none of the patients had received any treatment. This clone was detected ten times or more. Other DNA variants within this sample encode the same CDR3. MiXCR was used by TCRdb to re-call the PCR reads. The profile shows tens of thousands of clones, about a sixth of them singletons. Deletions cut 6 bases from V and 4 bases from J, with 21 bases between. This CDR3 contains 16 residues. CDR1 is MDHEN, CDR2 SYDVKM, per germline. J is TRBJ1-2 and V is TRBV28, with D maybe TRBD1 (6 bases). This sequence was found in a female donor with papillary thyroid cancer or a benign thyroid nodule (not recorded which). Some clones in this sample may be carry-over from other donors' samples. The source material was blood. CDR3 region: CASRMPPGQEGYGYTF. The CDR3 DNA is TGTGCCAGCAGAATGCCCCCGGGACAAGAGGGCTATGGCTACACCTTC.